These 26 T cell receptor beta chains were sequenced from one sample in a study of T cells in tuberculosis. Thawed, overnight-rested PBMC were stained with GMM-loaded CD1B tetramer, viability dye and anti-CD3, then sorted. The lipid loaded on the CD1B tetramers was C32 glucose monomycolate from Rhodococcus equi. Only in-frame clones appear in the TCRdb table, and some are missing; sequencing was by immunoSEQ multiplex PCR. The repertoire holds nearly 60,000 clones, with around 90% as singletons. Sequencing was performed on CD1b-GMM tetramer-negative cells sorted from PBMCs. These receptor sequences come from an adult woman with latent tuberculosis.

This chain uses TRBV4-3 with TRBJ1-2; D gene unclear. This CDR3 has 14 residues. Trimming cost V 0 bases and J 4 bases, with 9 bases left between them. The germline V gene encodes CDR1 LGHNA and CDR2 YSLEER. CDR3 protein: CASSQDRESYGYTF. In nucleotides, the CDR3 is TGCGCCAGCAGCCAAGATCGAGAGTCCTATGGCTACACCTTC.

The V gene is TRBV27, the J gene TRBJ1-2; a possible D gene is TRBD1 (6 bases). Germline V CDR1 and CDR2: MNHEY, SMNVEV (reference sequence). The CDR3 covers 13 residues. Trimming removed 5 bases at V and 4 bases at J, with 11 bases between. CDR3 loop: CASSLQGSYGYTF. As DNA, the CDR3 is TGTGCCAGCAGTCTCCAGGGGTCCTATGGCTACACCTTC.

The CDR3 loop is CASSLVPGLAFF. The CDR3 nucleotides read TGTGCCAGCAGCTTAGTTCCGGGATTGGCTTTCTTT. The V gene is TRBV7-8, the J gene TRBJ1-1; no definite D call. The CDR3 runs to 12 residues. Trimming cost V 1 base and J 11 bases, with 11 bases left between them. CDR1 and CDR2 (germline): SGHVS, FQNEAQ.

For the CDR3, the DNA is TGTGCCAGCAGCGCCGGAGCGCAGGGGACAGATACGCAGTATTTT. As protein: CASSAGAQGTDTQYF. The gene calls are TRBV4-2 and TRBJ2-3; TRBD1 might be the D (6 bases). Trimming removed 5 bases at V and 3 bases at J, with 15 bases between. This CDR3 has 15 residues. CDR1 and CDR2 from the germline V gene are LGHNA and YNFKEQ.

The rearrangement links TRBV2 to TRBJ2-1, with a possible D match to TRBD2 (6 bases). This CDR3 spans 13 amino acids. Germline values: CDR1 SNHLY, CDR2 FYNNEI. Deletions cut 11 bases from V and 3 bases from J, with 14 bases between. DNA for the CDR3: TGTGCCTTTTGGGACGGGGGCTACAATGAGCAGTTCTTC. The encoded protein is CAFWDGGYNEQFF. Together with reference TRBV2 and TRBJ2-1, the CDR3 gives the full variable domain: EPEVTQTPSHQVTQMGQEVILRCVPISNHLYFYWYRQILGQKVEFLVSFYNNEISEKSEIFDDQFSVERPDGSNFTLKIRSTKLEDSAMYFCAFWDGGYNEQFFGPGTRLTVL.

V usage is TRBV19 and J usage is TRBJ1-4; TRBD1 agrees at 9 bases. With V trimmed by 6 bases and J by 8 bases, 4 bases remained unmatched. The CDR3 is 13 residues long. Looked up from germline, CDR1 is LNHDA and CDR2 is SQIVND (reference sequence). CDR3: CASSGQGREKLFF. The CDR3 coding sequence is TGTGCCAGTAGCGGACAGGGGAGGGAAAAACTGTTTTTT.

The chain employs TRBV7-9 and TRBJ1-4, with 9 bases matching TRBD1. V shed 5 bases and J 10 bases; nucleotides not matched to a gene: 14. Germline values: CDR1 SEHNR, CDR2 FQNEAQ (reference sequence). The CDR3 covers 16 residues. CDR3 region: CASSREVNRGQGKLFF. The CDR3 coding sequence is TGTGCCAGCAGCCGGGAGGTGAACAGGGGGCAGGGAAAACTGTTTTTT. Complete variable domain (other parts from reference TRBV7-9 and TRBJ1-4): DTGVSQNPRHKITKRGQNVTFRCDPISEHNRLYWYRQTLGQGPEFLTYFQNEAQLEKSRLLSDRFSAERPKGSFSTLEIQRTEQGDSAMYLCASSREVNRGQGKLFFGSGTQLSVL.

The chain employs TRBV15 and TRBJ1-4; TRBD1 aligns across 8 bases. V lost 1 base to trimming and J lost 2 bases; unmatched junction nucleotides: 6. CDR3 size: 17 residues. Per germline, CDR1 LNHNV and CDR2 YYDKDF (reference sequence). The CDR3 bases are TGTGCCACCAGCAGAGGGCCCCAGGGGGCCACTAATGAAAAACTGTTTTTT. Translated, it gives CATSRGPQGATNEKLFF. The entire variable domain, with the rest obtained from reference TRBV15 and TRBJ1-4, is as follows: DAMVIQNPRYQVTQFGKPVTLSCSQTLNHNVMYWYQQKSSQAPKLLFHYYDKDFNNEADTPDNFQSRRPNTSFCFLDIRSPGLGDTAMYLCATSRGPQGATNEKLFFGSGTQLSVL.

The chain uses TRBV19 and TRBJ2-2; 9 bases map to TRBD1. This CDR3 region has 16 residues. CDR1 and CDR2 (germline): LNHDA, SQIVND (reference sequence). The ends lost 6 bases at V and 4 bases at J; junction bases unmatched: 9. CDR3 in amino acids: CASSLSWDRVTGELFF. CDR3 DNA: TGTGCCAGTAGCCTTTCATGGGACAGGGTCACCGGGGAGCTGTTTTTT.

This CDR3 is CASSRTALANYGYTF. CDR3 coding DNA: TGTGCCAGCAGTCGGACAGCACTTGCTAACTATGGCTACACCTTC. This chain connects TRBV6-5 to TRBJ1-2, with a tentative D call TRBD1 (6 bases). Germline V gene lookup returns CDR1 MNHEY and CDR2 SVGAGI. This CDR3 has 15 residues. Trimming left V 5 bases short and J 0 bases short, with 13 bases between.

The rearrangement uses TRBV7-2 and TRBJ2-5; D is unclear. V lost 5 bases and J lost 1, with 11 bases in between. CDR1 and CDR2 from the germline V gene are SGHTA and FQGNSA. This CDR3 has 14 residues. CDR3 loop: CASSDTNSQETQYF. Written as DNA, the CDR3 is TGTGCCAGCAGCGATACAAATTCCCAAGAGACCCAGTACTTC.

The CDR3 loop is CASSPGQGARGAKNIQYF. The DNA for the CDR3 is TGTGCCAGCTCACCGGGACAGGGGGCTCGGGGGGCCAAAAACATTCAGTACTTC. The chain links TRBV18 to TRBJ2-4, with TRBD1 matching over 12 bases. Germline V CDR1 and CDR2: KGHSH, LQKENI. The J segment lost 1 base and the V segment lost 3 bases, leaving 7 bases of the junction unmatched. This CDR3 region has 18 residues.

The gene calls are TRBV5-1 and TRBJ2-5; 7 bases line up with TRBD2. Gene TRBJ2-7 matches the end of the DNA better, so the J call may be wrong. This CDR3 is built from 15 residues. The V gene's germline CDR1 is SGHRS and CDR2 YFSETQ. The CDR3 protein is CASSLAGLGFYEQYF. DNA of the CDR3: TGCGCCAGCAGCTTGGCCGGACTAGGTTTCTACGAGCAGTACTTC.

The CDR3 sequence is CASSEQGQPQHF. The CDR3 nucleotides read TGTGCCAGCAGTGAACAGGGGCAGCCCCAGCATTTT. This chain uses TRBV2 with TRBJ1-5, with D tentatively TRBD1 (6 bases). Per germline, CDR1 SNHLY and CDR2 FYNNEI. This CDR3 is built from 12 residues. The germline V and J ends were trimmed by 2 bases and 7 bases, with 6 bases remaining between them. The whole variable domain, filled in from reference TRBV2 and TRBJ1-5, reads EPEVTQTPSHQVTQMGQEVILRCVPISNHLYFYWYRQILGQKVEFLVSFYNNEISEKSEIFDDQFSVERPDGSNFTLKIRSTKLEDSAMYFCASSEQGQPQHFGDGTRLSIL.

The chain carries TRBV7-9 and TRBJ1-4; D possibly corresponds to TRBD1 (6 bases). The germline CDR1 and CDR2 sequences are SEHNR and FQNEAQ (reference sequence). This CDR3 has 14 amino acids. With 6 bases removed from V and 7 bases from J, the gap between germline ends came to 15 bases. The CDR3 nucleotides read TGTGCCAGCAGGGATGGGGGGGCAAGTGAAAAACTGTTTTTT. This translates into CASRDGGASEKLFF.

This clone was counted only a few times. The chain couples TRBV7-2 to TRBJ2-7; 13 bases are a match to TRBD2. From germline, CDR1 is SGHTA and CDR2 FQGNSA. J gave up 3 bases and V 6 bases, and 5 bases lay outside the gene matches. CDR3 length: 15 amino acids. The CDR3 nucleotides read TGTGCCAGCAGACTCGGACTAGCGGGAGTCTACGAGCAGTACTTC. Translation: CASRLGLAGVYEQYF.

In this sample, this clone turned up a few times. J is TRBJ2-7 and V is TRBV19; D is unresolved. Germline V CDR1 and CDR2: LNHDA, SQIVND (reference sequence). V was pared by 3 bases and J by 0 bases, with 12 bases between. This CDR3 has 15 amino acids. CDR3: CASSIRTESSYEQYF. CDR3 bases: TGTGCCAGTAGTATTCGAACAGAAAGCTCCTACGAGCAGTACTTC.

This rearrangement joins TRBV5-1 to TRBJ2-1; possible D gene TRBD2, 6 bases. V lost 0 bases, J lost 0 bases, and 19 bases lay in between. CDR3 length: 19 residues. Germline V gene data show CDR1 as SGHRS and CDR2 as YFSETQ. The chain's CDR3 is CASSLGQTGWRASYNEQFF. The CDR3 DNA sequence: TGCGCCAGCAGCTTGGGGCAAACGGGGTGGAGGGCCTCCTACAATGAGCAGTTCTTC.

This chain joins TRBV2 and TRBJ2-5; the D gene is possibly TRBD2 (6 bases). This CDR3 comprises 15 residues. Trimming stripped 5 bases from V and 7 bases from J, with 20 bases between. Germline V lookup: CDR1 SNHLY, CDR2 FYNNEI. The CDR3 DNA reads TGTGCCAGCAGTAAAAACGGGAGATCGGCAGTGACCCAGTACTTC. This encodes CASSKNGRSAVTQYF.

The chain joins TRBV19 to TRBJ1-3; a possible D gene is TRBD1 (6 bases). CDR1 and CDR2 from the germline V gene are LNHDA and SQIVND (reference sequence). This CDR3 comprises 15 residues. Between the trimmed V and J ends, which lost 7 bases and 0 bases, there was a span of 13 bases. CDR3 residues: CASKVDSFSGNTIYF. In nucleotides, the CDR3 is TGTGCCAGTAAGGTGGACAGTTTCTCTGGAAACACCATATATTTT.

The V call is TRBV7-2, the J call TRBJ1-6; D is undetermined. CDR3 length: 14 amino acids. Per germline, CDR1 SGHTA and CDR2 FQGNSA. The V end lost 5 bases, the J end lost 0 bases, and 5 bases lay between the germline ends. The CDR3 here is CASSISSYNSPLHF. The CDR3 DNA reads TGTGCCAGCAGCATTAGCTCCTATAATTCACCCCTCCACTTT. The whole variable domain, remainder taken from reference TRBV7-2 and TRBJ1-6, is GAGVSQSPSNKVTEKGKDVELRCDPISGHTALYWYRQSLGQGLEFLIYFQGNSAPDKSGLPSDRFSAERTGGSVSTLTIQRTQQEDSAVYLCASSISSYNSPLHFGNGTRLTVT.

This clone was found once. This rearrangement joins TRBV6-5 to TRBJ2-7; 9 bases agree with TRBD1. Germline V gives CDR1 MNHEY, CDR2 SVGAGI. The CDR3 contains 15 residues. After removal of 5 bases from V and 2 bases from J, the junction contained 7 bases not matched to a gene. CDR3 loop: CASSNRDRDAYEQYF. In DNA form, the CDR3 reads TGTGCCAGCAGTAACCGGGACAGGGACGCCTACGAGCAGTACTTC.

The rearrangement links TRBV2 to TRBJ2-5; TRBD2 is a possible D gene (5 bases). The germline gives CDR1 SNHLY, CDR2 FYNNEI. Trimming shortened V by 2 bases and J by 6 bases, and 16 bases separated the two germline ends. This CDR3 comprises 15 residues. CDR3 DNA: TGTGCCAGCAGTGAATGGGAGCTTCAAGATAAGACCCAGTACTTC. Translation gives CASSEWELQDKTQYF.

The rearrangement links TRBV19 to TRBJ2-5; 12 bases line up with TRBD2. Germline values: CDR1 LNHDA, CDR2 SQIVND (reference sequence). With 3 bases clipped from V and 1 base from J, the junction kept 6 bases outside the gene matches. The length of the CDR3 is 17 residues. CDR3 amino acids: CASSISRTSGAQETQYF. The CDR3 DNA follows: TGTGCCAGTAGTATCTCCCGGACTAGCGGGGCCCAAGAGACCCAGTACTTC. Full variable domain (remainder filled in from reference TRBV19 and TRBJ2-5): DGGITQSPKYLFRKEGQNVTLSCEQNLNHDAMYWYRQDPGQGLRLIYYSQIVNDFQKGDIAEGYSVSREKKESFPLTVTSAQKNPTAFYLCASSISRTSGAQETQYFGPGTRLLVL.

The J gene is TRBJ1-6, the V gene TRBV14; the D gene is possibly TRBD1 (6 bases). Germline V gives CDR1 SGHDN, CDR2 FVKESK. The CDR3 loop spans 14 amino acids. V was cut by 2 bases and J by 5 bases, with 7 bases left in between. CDR3 residues: CASSQWTDNSPLHF. The CDR3 nucleotides are TGTGCCAGCAGCCAATGGACAGATAATTCACCCCTCCACTTT.

A word on this clone: In the same sample, other DNA sequences code for this CDR3. The genes are TRBV27 and TRBJ2-2; D uncertain. Germline-derived CDR1 and CDR2 are MNHEY and SMNVEV (reference sequence). Trimming shortened V by 0 bases and J by 6 bases, and 8 bases separated the two germline ends. This CDR3 contains 14 residues. The CDR3 region is CASSLSGGPGELFF. CDR3 nucleotides: TGTGCCAGCAGTTTATCCGGCGGTCCCGGGGAGCTGTTTTTT.